The sequence of this T cell receptor beta chain was determined in a study of shared clonotypes between healthy human individuals. The CDR3 spans 16 residues. Germline values: CDR1 LNHDA, CDR2 SQIVND (reference sequence). Trimming removed 4 bases from V and 6 bases from J; junction bases left unmatched: 14. Each cell subset's genomic DNA was divided evenly among several immunoSEQ plates. The assay was immunoSEQ multiplex PCR, and TCRdb's table has in-frame clones only and misses some. The data show some 550,000 clones, with approximately 97% seen just once and 0.055% to 0.07% held by the top ten. The sequence was collected from a woman aged 30 to 39 in good health. The sample consisted of naive CD4+ T cells sorted from blood. This sample's subset: CD45RA+ positively selected. The chain recombines TRBV19 with TRBJ2-7; TRBD1 matches at 8 bases. Written as DNA, the CDR3 is TGTGCCAGTAGTAGTGACCGGGTCGGACAGGGCCCCGAGCAGTACTTC. Protein sequence: CASSSDRVGQGPEQYF.